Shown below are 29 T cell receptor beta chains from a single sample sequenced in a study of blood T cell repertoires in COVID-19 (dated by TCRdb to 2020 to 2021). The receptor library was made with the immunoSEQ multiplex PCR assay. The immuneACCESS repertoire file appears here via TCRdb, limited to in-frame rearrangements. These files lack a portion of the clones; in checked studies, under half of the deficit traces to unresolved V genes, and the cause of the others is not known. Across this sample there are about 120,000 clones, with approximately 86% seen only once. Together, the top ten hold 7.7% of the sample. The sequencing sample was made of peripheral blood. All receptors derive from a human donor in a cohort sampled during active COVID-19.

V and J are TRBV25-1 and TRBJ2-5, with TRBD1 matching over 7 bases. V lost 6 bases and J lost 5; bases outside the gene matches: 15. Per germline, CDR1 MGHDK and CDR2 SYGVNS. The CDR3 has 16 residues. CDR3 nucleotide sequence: TGTGCCAGCAGCCCCAAGGGGAAGGGGGCTCAGGAGACCCAGTACTTC. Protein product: CASSPKGKGAQETQYF.

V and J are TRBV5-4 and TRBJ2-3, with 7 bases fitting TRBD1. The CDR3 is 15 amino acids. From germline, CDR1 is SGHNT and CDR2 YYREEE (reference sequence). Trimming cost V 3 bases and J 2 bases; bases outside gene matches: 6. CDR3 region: CASSSRDRLTDTQYF. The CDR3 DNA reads TGTGCCAGCAGCTCCCGGGACAGACTCACAGATACGCAGTATTTT.

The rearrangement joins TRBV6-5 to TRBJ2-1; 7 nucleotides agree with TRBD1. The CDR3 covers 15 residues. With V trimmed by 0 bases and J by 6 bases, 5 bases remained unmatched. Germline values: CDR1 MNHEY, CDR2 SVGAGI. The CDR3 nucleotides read TGTGCCAGCAGTTACTCGAGAGGGGGCGTCAATGAGCAGTTCTTC. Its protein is CASSYSRGGVNEQFF.

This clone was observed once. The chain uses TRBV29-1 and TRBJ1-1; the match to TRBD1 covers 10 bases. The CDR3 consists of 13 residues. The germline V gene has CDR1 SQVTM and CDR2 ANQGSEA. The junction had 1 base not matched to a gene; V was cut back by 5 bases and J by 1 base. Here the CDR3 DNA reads TGCAGCGTTTGGGACAGGGGGAACACTGAAGCTTTCTTT. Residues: CSVWDRGNTEAFF.

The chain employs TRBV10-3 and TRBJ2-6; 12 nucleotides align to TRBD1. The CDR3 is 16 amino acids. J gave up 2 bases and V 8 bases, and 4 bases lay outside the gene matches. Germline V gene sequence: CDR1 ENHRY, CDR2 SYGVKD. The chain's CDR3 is CAIGGTGGAGANVLTF. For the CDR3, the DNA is TGTGCCATCGGAGGGACAGGGGGCGCTGGGGCCAACGTCCTGACTTTC.

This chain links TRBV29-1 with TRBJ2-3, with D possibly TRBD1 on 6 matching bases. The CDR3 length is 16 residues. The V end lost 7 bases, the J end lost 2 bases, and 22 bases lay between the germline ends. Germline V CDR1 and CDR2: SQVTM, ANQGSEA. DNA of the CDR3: TGCAGCGCACAGGGTTTTGGGGCCACTTTCACAGATACGCAGTATTTT. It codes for CSAQGFGATFTDTQYF.

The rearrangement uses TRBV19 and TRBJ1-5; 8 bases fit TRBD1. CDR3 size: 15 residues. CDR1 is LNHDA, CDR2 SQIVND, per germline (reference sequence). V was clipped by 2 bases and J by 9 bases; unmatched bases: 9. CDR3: CASSILTGEFRPQHF. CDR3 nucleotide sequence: TGTGCCAGTAGTATACTGACAGGGGAATTCCGGCCCCAGCATTTT.

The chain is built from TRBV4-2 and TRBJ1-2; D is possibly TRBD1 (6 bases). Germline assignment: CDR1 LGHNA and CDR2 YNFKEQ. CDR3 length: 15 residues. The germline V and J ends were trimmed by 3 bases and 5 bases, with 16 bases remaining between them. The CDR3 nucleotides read TGTGCCAGCAGCCACGATGACCGGGACAATTATGGCTACACCTTC. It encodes CASSHDDRDNYGYTF.

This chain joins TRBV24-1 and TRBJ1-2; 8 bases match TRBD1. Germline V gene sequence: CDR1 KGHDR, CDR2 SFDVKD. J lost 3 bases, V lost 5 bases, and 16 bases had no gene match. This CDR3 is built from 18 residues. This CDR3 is CATSASGTGPELDYGYTF. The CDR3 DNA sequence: TGTGCCACCAGTGCATCCGGGACAGGCCCGGAATTAGACTATGGCTACACCTTC.

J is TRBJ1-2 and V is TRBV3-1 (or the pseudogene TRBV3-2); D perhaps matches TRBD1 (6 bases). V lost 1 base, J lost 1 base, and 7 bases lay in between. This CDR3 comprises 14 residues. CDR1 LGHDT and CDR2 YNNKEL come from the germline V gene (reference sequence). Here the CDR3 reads CASSQVDSNYGYTF. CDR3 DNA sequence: TGTGCCAGCAGCCAAGTGGACAGTAACTATGGCTACACCTTC.

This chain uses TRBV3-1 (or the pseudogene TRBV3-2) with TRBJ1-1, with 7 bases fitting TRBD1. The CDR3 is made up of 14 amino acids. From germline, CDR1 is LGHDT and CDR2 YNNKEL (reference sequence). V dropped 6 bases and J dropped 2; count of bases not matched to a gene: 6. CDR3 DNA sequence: TGTGCCAGCAGTACCCGACAGGGAAACACTGAAGCTTTCTTT. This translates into CASSTRQGNTEAFF.

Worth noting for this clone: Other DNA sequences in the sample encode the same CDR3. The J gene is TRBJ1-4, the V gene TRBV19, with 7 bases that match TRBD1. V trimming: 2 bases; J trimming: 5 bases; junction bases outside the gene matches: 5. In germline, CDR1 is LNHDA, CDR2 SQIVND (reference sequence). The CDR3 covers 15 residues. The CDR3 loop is CASSIPGRGNEKLFF. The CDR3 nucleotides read TGTGCCAGTAGTATACCTGGCAGGGGGAATGAAAAACTGTTTTTT.

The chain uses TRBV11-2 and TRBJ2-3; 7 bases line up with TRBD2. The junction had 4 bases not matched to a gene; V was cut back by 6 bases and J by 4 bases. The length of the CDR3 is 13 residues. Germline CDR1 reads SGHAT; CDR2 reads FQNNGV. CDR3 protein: CASRRGSADTQYF. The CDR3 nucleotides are TGTGCCAGCAGGCGGGGGTCCGCAGATACGCAGTATTTT. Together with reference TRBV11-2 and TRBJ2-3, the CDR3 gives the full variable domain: EAGVAQSPRYKIIEKRQSVAFWCNPISGHATLYWYQQILGQGPKLLIQFQNNGVVDDSQLPKDRFSAERLKGVDSTLKIQPAKLEDSAVYLCASRRGSADTQYFGPGTRLTVL.

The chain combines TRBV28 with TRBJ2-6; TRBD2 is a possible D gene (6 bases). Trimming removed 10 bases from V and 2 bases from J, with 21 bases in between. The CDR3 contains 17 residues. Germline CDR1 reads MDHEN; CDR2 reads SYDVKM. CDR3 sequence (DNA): TGTGCCACCCGCGGGGCAAGAGGCTTCCCTGGGGCCAACGTCCTGACTTTC. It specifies CATRGARGFPGANVLTF.

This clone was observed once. The CDR3 region has the DNA TGTGCCAGCAGACCTACTCCGACAGGGAGCTCCTACGAGCAGTACTTC. Its translation is CASRPTPTGSSYEQYF. This chain connects TRBV3-1 (or the pseudogene TRBV3-2) to TRBJ2-7; 7 positions match TRBD1. V was pared by 6 bases and J by 0 bases, with 11 bases of the junction left unmatched. This CDR3 has 16 residues. Germline lookup yields CDR1 LGHDT and CDR2 YNNKEL (reference sequence).

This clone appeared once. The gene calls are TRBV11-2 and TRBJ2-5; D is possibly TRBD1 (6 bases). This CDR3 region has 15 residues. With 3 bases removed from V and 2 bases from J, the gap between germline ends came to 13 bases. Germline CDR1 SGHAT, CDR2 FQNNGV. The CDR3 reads CASSFEAGTQETQYF. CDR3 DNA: TGTGCCAGCAGCTTTGAGGCAGGGACACAAGAGACCCAGTACTTC.

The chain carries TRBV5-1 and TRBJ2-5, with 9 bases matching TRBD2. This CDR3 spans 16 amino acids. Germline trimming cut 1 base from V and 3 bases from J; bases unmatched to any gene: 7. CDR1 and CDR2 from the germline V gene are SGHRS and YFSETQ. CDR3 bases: TGCGCCAGCAGCTTGTGGTCGGCTAGCGGGGAAGAGACCCAGTACTTC. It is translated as CASSLWSASGEETQYF.

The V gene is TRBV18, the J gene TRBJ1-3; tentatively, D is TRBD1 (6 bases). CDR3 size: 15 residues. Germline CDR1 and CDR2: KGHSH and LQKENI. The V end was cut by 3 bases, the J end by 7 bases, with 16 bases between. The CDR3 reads CASSPRTGGENTIYF. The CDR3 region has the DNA TGTGCCAGCTCACCGAGGACGGGGGGCGAGAACACCATATATTTT.

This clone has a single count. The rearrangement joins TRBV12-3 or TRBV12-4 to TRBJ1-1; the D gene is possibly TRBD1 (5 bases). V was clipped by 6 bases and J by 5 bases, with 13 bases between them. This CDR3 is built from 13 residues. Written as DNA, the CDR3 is TGTGCCAGCAGGTCCGGGGGGTGGACTGAAGCTTTCTTT. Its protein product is CASRSGGWTEAFF.

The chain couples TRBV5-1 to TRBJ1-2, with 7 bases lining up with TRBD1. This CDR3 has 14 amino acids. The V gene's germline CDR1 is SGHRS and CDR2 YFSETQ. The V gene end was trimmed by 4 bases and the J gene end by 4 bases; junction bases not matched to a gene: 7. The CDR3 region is CASSEETGPYGYTF. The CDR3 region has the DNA TGCGCCAGCAGCGAAGAGACAGGGCCCTATGGCTACACCTTC.

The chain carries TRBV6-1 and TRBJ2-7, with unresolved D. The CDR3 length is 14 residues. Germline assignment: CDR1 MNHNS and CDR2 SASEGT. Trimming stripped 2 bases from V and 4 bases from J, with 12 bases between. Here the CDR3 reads CASSEINGQYEQYF. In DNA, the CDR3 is TGTGCCAGCAGTGAAATCAACGGTCAATACGAGCAGTACTTC.

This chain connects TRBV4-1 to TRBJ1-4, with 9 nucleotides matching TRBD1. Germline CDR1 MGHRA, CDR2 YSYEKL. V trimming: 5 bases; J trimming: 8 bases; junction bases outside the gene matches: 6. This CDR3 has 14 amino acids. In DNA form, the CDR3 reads TGCGCCAGCAGCAACTGGGACAGGGACGAAAAACTGTTTTTT. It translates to CASSNWDRDEKLFF.

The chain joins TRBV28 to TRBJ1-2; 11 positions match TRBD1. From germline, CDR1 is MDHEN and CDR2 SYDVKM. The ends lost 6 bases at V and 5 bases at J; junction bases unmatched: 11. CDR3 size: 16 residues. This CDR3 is CASRPPGQGGRYGYTF. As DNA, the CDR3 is TGTGCCAGCAGGCCACCGGGACAGGGGGGACGGTATGGCTACACCTTC.

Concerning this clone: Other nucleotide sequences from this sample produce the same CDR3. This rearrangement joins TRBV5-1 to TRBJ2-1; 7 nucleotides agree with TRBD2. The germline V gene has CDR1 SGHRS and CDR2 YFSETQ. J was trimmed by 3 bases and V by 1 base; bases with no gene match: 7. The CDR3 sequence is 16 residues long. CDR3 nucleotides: TGCGCCAGCAGCTTGCCTAGCGGATCCAGCTACAATGAGCAGTTCTTC. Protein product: CASSLPSGSSYNEQFF.

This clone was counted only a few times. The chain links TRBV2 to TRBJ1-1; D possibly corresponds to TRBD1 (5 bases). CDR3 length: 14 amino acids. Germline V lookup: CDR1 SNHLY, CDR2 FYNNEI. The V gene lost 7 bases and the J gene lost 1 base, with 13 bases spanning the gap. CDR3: CASMGGVRNTEAFF. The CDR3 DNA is TGTGCCAGCATGGGGGGGGTTCGGAACACTGAAGCTTTCTTT.

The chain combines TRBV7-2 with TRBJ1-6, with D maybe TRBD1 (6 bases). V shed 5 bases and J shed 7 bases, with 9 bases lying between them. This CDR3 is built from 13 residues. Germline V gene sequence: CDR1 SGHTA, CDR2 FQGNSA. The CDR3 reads CASSIGQNSPLHF. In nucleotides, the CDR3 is TGTGCCAGCAGCATAGGACAGAATTCACCCCTCCACTTT.

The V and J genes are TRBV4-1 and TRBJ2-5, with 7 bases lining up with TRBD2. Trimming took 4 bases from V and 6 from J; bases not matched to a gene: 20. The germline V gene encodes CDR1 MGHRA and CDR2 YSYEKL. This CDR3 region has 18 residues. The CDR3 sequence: CASSPRGSGTSVGKTQYF. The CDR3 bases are TGCGCCAGCAGCCCCCGAGGGAGCGGGACGAGTGTGGGAAAGACCCAGTACTTC.

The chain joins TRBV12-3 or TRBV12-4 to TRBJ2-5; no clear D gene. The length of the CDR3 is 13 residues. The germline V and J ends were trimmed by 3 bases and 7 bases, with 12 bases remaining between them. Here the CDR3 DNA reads TGTGCCAGCAGTTTGCAGAGGTTGGGGACCCAGTACTTC. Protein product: CASSLQRLGTQYF.

CDR3 in amino acids: CASRPGGRDNYEQYF. The CDR3 nucleotides are TGTGCCAGCAGACCGGGGGGCAGGGATAACTACGAGCAGTACTTC. This sequence joins TRBV5-4 and TRBJ2-7; possibly TRBD2 for D (7 bases). The V and J ends lost 5 bases and 3 bases respectively, with 18 bases between them. The CDR3 extends over 15 amino acids. Germline loops: CDR1 SGHNT, CDR2 YYREEE (reference sequence).